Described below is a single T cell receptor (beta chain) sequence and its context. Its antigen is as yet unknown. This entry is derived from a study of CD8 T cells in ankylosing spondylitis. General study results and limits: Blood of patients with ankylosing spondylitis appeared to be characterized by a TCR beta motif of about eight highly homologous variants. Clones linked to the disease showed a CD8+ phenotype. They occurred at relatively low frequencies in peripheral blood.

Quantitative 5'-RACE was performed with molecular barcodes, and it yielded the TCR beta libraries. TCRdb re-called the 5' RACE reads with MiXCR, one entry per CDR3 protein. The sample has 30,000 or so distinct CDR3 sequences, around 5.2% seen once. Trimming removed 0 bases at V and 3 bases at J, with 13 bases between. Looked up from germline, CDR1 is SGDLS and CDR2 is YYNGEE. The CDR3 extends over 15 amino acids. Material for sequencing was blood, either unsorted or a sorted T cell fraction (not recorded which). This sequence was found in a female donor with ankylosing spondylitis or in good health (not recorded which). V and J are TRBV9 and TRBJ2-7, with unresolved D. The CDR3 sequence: CASSVVASPLYEQYF. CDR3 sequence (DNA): TGTGCCAGCAGCGTAGTCGCGAGCCCCCTCTACGAGCAGTACTTC.